This is a list of T cell receptor beta chains from one sample in a study of cytomegalovirus exposure and HLA in healthy donors. Only in-frame clones appear in the TCRdb table, and some are missing; sequencing was by immunoSEQ multiplex PCR. The table records about 220,000 clones, about four fifths of them present only once. Input material: PBMCs. All receptors derive from a man between 35 and 55 years old in good health and CMV-seropositive. The CDR3 runs from the conserved cysteine through the conserved F or W. The order of the fields is D gene, V gene, clone size, J gene, CDR3 DNA, CDR3 protein. D genes are given only for firm matches. Clone sizes are given selectively: once, few, many, or a class where the clone is expanded.

d_gene: -
v_gene: TRBV27
abundance: -
j_gene: TRBJ2-7
CDR3nt: TGTGCCAGCAGTTTATCGGTAGGGGACGAGCAGTACTTC
CDR3aa: CASSLSVGDEQYF

d_gene: -
v_gene: TRBV9
abundance: -
j_gene: TRBJ1-1
CDR3nt: TGTGCCAGCAGCGTAGGCCCCGGGACAGAAGCTTTCTTT
CDR3aa: CASSVGPGTEAFF

d_gene: -
v_gene: TRBV28
abundance: few
j_gene: TRBJ2-7
CDR3nt: TGTGCCAGCAGTACGACAGCCTCCTACGAGCAGTACTTC
CDR3aa: CASSTTASYEQYF

d_gene: TRBD2
v_gene: TRBV6-6
abundance: -
j_gene: TRBJ2-5
CDR3nt: TGTGCCAGCAGCCAAGGACTAGCAGGAGAGACCCAGTACTTC
CDR3aa: CASSQGLAGETQYF

d_gene: -
v_gene: TRBV27
abundance: -
j_gene: TRBJ1-4
CDR3nt: TGTGCCAGCAGTTCGACTAATGAAAAACTGTTTTTT
CDR3aa: CASSSTNEKLFF

d_gene: -
v_gene: TRBV5-6
abundance: -
j_gene: TRBJ2-5
CDR3nt: TGTGCCAGCAGCTTGGTCGCGGAAGAGACCCAGTACTTC
CDR3aa: CASSLVAEETQYF

d_gene: TRBD2
v_gene: TRBV7-9
abundance: -
j_gene: TRBJ2-1
CDR3nt: TGTGCCAGCAGCGCACCCGGGACTAAGCGGGGTGAGCAGTTCTTC
CDR3aa: CASSAPGTKRGEQFF

d_gene: -
v_gene: TRBV5-4
abundance: -
j_gene: TRBJ1-5
CDR3nt: TGTGCCAGCAGTTACTTCGGGACACCGAATCAGCCCCAGCATTTT
CDR3aa: CASSYFGTPNQPQHF

d_gene: -
v_gene: TRBV27
abundance: once
j_gene: TRBJ2-1
CDR3nt: TGTGCCAGCAGTTTATCGAGAGTCAATGAGCAGTTCTTC
CDR3aa: CASSLSRVNEQFF

d_gene: TRBD1
v_gene: TRBV4-1
abundance: -
j_gene: TRBJ2-1
CDR3nt: TGCGCCAGCAGCCAAGGAAGCGGACAGGGCTACAATGAGCAGTTCTTC
CDR3aa: CASSQGSGQGYNEQFF

d_gene: -
v_gene: TRBV6-1
abundance: -
j_gene: TRBJ1-2
CDR3nt: TGTGCCAGCAGTGAGGCCGATAACTATGGCTACACCTTC
CDR3aa: CASSEADNYGYTF

d_gene: -
v_gene: TRBV2
abundance: -
j_gene: TRBJ1-1
CDR3nt: TGTGCCAGCAGTGAAGCCCAGAACACTGAAGCTTTCTTT
CDR3aa: CASSEAQNTEAFF

d_gene: -
v_gene: TRBV2
abundance: once
j_gene: TRBJ2-1
CDR3nt: TGTGCCAGCAGTGAAGAAATAGCGCTCGTCTATGAGCAGTTCTTC
CDR3aa: CASSEEIALVYEQFF

d_gene: TRBD2
v_gene: TRBV5-4
abundance: -
j_gene: TRBJ2-3
CDR3nt: TGTGCCAGCAGCCGTCCTCGGGAGGGCACAGATACGCAGTATTTT
CDR3aa: CASSRPREGTDTQYF

d_gene: -
v_gene: TRBV7-9
abundance: -
j_gene: TRBJ2-1
CDR3nt: TGTGCCAGCAGCTTAGCGGGGGGACAGCTATACAATGAGCAGTTCTTC
CDR3aa: CASSLAGGQLYNEQFF

d_gene: -
v_gene: TRBV15
abundance: -
j_gene: TRBJ2-1
CDR3nt: TGTGCCACCAGCAGAGAACTAGCACCAAGCTCCTACAATGAGCAGTTCTTC
CDR3aa: CATSRELAPSSYNEQFF

d_gene: -
v_gene: TRBV9
abundance: -
j_gene: TRBJ2-2
CDR3nt: TGTGCCAGCAGCGGGACGGACAGATGGTCGGCGGTCACCGGGGAGCTGTTTTTT
CDR3aa: CASSGTDRWSAVTGELFF

d_gene: -
v_gene: TRBV7-9
abundance: -
j_gene: TRBJ1-2
CDR3nt: TGTGCCAGCAGCCTGGACACCGCCGATGGCTACACCTTC
CDR3aa: CASSLDTADGYTF

d_gene: -
v_gene: TRBV4-1
abundance: -
j_gene: TRBJ2-7
CDR3nt: TGCGCCAGCAGCCAAGAAGCACAGCCAATCTCCTACGAGCAGTACTTC
CDR3aa: CASSQEAQPISYEQYF

d_gene: TRBD1
v_gene: TRBV5-1
abundance: -
j_gene: TRBJ2-3
CDR3nt: TGCGCCAGCAGCACCGGGACAGGCTCTCGCACAGATACGCAGTATTTT
CDR3aa: CASSTGTGSRTDTQYF

d_gene: TRBD1
v_gene: TRBV4-3
abundance: -
j_gene: TRBJ1-5
CDR3nt: TGCGCCAGCAGCCAAAGGGACAGCGGAAATCAGCCCCAGCATTTT
CDR3aa: CASSQRDSGNQPQHF

d_gene: -
v_gene: TRBV9
abundance: -
j_gene: TRBJ2-6
CDR3nt: TGTGCCAGCAGCTCACAGAACTCTGGGGCCAACGTCCTGACTTTC
CDR3aa: CASSSQNSGANVLTF

d_gene: -
v_gene: TRBV10-1
abundance: -
j_gene: TRBJ2-1
CDR3nt: TGCGCCAGCAGCCCCGTGGGAGTGTACAATGAGCAGTTCTTC
CDR3aa: CASSPVGVYNEQFF

d_gene: TRBD1
v_gene: TRBV5-5
abundance: once
j_gene: TRBJ1-1
CDR3nt: TGTGCCAGCAGCGCGGGACAGTTGGCTGAAGCTTTCTTT
CDR3aa: CASSAGQLAEAFF

d_gene: -
v_gene: TRBV29-1
abundance: -
j_gene: TRBJ2-5
CDR3nt: TGCAGCGTTGTTTCAGGGGATGAGACCCAGTACTTC
CDR3aa: CSVVSGDETQYF

d_gene: -
v_gene: TRBV7-2
abundance: -
j_gene: TRBJ2-3
CDR3nt: TGTGCCAGCAGCACCTGGGGGGCACTAGCGAACACAGATACGCAGTATTTT
CDR3aa: CASSTWGALANTDTQYF